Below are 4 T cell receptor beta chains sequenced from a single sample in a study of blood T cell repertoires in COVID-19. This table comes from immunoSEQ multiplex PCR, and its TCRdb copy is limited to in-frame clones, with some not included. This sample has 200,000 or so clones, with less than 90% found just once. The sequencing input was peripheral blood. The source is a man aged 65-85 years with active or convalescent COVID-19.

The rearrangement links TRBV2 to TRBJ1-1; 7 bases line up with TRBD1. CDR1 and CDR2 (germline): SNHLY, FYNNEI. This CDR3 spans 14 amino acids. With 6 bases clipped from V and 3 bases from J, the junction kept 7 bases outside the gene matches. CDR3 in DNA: TGTGCCAGCAGGGAGACAGGGTTTGACACTGAAGCTTTCTTT. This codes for CASRETGFDTEAFF.

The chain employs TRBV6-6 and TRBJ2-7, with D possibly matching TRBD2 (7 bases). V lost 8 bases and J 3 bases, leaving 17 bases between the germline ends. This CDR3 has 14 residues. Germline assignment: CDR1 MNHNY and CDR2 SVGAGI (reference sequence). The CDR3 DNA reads TGTGCCAGCCAAAGAAGGGGGGAGGGCTACGAGCAGTACTTC. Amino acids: CASQRRGEGYEQYF.

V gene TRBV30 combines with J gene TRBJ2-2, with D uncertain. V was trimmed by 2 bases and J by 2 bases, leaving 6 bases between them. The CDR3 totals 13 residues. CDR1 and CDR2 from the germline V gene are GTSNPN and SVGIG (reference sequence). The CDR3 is CAWSRANTGELFF. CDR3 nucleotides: TGTGCCTGGAGTAGAGCAAACACCGGGGAGCTGTTTTTT.

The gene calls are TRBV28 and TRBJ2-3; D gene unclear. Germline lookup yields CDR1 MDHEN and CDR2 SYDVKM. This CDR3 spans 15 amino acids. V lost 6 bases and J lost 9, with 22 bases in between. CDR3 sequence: CASSQIGDASRTQYF. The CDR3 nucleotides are TGTGCCAGCAGCCAAATAGGAGACGCCTCAAGGACGCAGTATTTT.